This TCR beta chain was recovered during a study of blood T cells in healthy people across ages. The V and J ends lost 4 bases and 2 bases respectively, with 11 bases between them. Looked up from germline, CDR1 is GTSNPN and CDR2 is SVGIG (reference sequence). The CDR3 has 13 amino acids. The second PCR ran about 6 to 12 cycles with a sample-barcoded 5' primer and J-beta primers. TCRdb re-derived calls from the 5' RACE reads in MiXCR, one entry per CDR3 protein. The profile shows some 1.5 million distinct CDR3 sequences, under 30% of them singletons. This chain joins TRBV30 and TRBJ1-2; D perhaps matches TRBD1 (6 bases). The sequencing sample was made of blood. The receptor was isolated from a woman aged 30 to 39 in good health. The CDR3 spells CAWTGGLNYGYTF. The CDR3 DNA reads as TGTGCCTGGACGGGGGGCCTAAACTATGGCTACACCTTC.